The rows below give T cell receptor beta chains drawn from one sample of a study of post-analysis software for immune sequencing data. TCRdb called the PCR reads again in MiXCR, with one record for every CDR3 protein. The sample records approximately 690,000 distinct CDR3 sequences, 59% being singletons. Sequencing was performed on blood. Receptor source: a girl aged 2-10 years with multiple sclerosis. CDR3s include the opening cysteine and the closing phenylalanine or tryptophan. The D gene is left open where the match is weak. Clone size is not always given. Where it is, it says once, few, many or a class for expanded clones.

length	J	V	D	size	DNA	CDR3
15	TRBJ2-7	TRBV5-1	TRBD1	few	TGCGCCAGCAGCGGAGGGACAGGGAGTACCTACGAGCAGTACTTC	CASSGGTGSTYEQYF
12	TRBJ2-1	TRBV29-1	.	.	TGCAGCGTTGAACACCCGTACAATGAGCAGTTCTTC	CSVEHPYNEQFF
13	TRBJ2-7	TRBV28	.	few	TGTGCCAGCAGTTCTACGAAGTCCTACGAGCAGTACTTC	CASSSTKSYEQYF
13	TRBJ2-5	TRBV12-3/TRBV12-4	.	.	TGTGCCAGCAGGATGACAGGTCCGGAGACCCAGTACTTC	CASRMTGPETQYF
17	TRBJ1-1	TRBV5-1	TRBD1	.	TGCGCCAGCAGCCGAACGACAGGGGGAAAATTAAACACTGAAGCTTTCTTT	CASSRTTGGKLNTEAFF
16	TRBJ2-1	TRBV4-1	TRBD1	.	TGCGCCAGCAGCCAACCGCGGGGACAGGGGAACAATGAGCAGTTCTTC	CASSQPRGQGNNEQFF
14	TRBJ2-3	TRBV12-3/TRBV12-4	.	.	TGTGCCAGCACCGGGAGAGCCCTCACAGATACGCAGTATTTT	CASTGRALTDTQYF
15	TRBJ1-1	TRBV29-1	.	.	TGCAGTGTCGTGCGGCAGGGGACCATGAACACTGAAGCTTTCTTT	CSVVRQGTMNTEAFF
14	TRBJ2-1	TRBV12-3/TRBV12-4	TRBD2	once	TGTGCCAGCATCCCGGGACTAGCGGTTAATGAGCAGTTCTTC	CASIPGLAVNEQFF
16	TRBJ2-7	TRBV7-8	TRBD1	.	TGTGCCAGCAGCTGGACCGGGACAGTGCGCTCCTACGAGCAGTACTTC	CASSWTGTVRSYEQYF
17	TRBJ1-6	TRBV6-5	.	.	TGTGCCAGCAGTAACCCCACAGGAGCAACGAGGAATTCACCCCTCCACTTT	CASSNPTGATRNSPLHF
15	TRBJ1-1	TRBV10-3	.	few	TGTGCCATCAGTGGAAATCGGGGCGGCAACACTGAAGCTTTCTTT	CAISGNRGGNTEAFF
16	TRBJ2-3	TRBV4-3	TRBD1	.	TGCGCCAGCAGCCAAGATTATCGGCAGGGGGTATATACGCAGTATTTT	CASSQDYRQGVYTQYF
16	TRBJ2-3	TRBV6-5	.	.	TGTGCCGCATACTCAAGGGGGGGGTTCGGCACAGATACGCAGTATTTT	CAAYSRGGFGTDTQYF
12	TRBJ2-3	TRBV29-1	.	.	TGCAGCGTTGAAGAAGGAGGCTATACGCAGTATTTT	CSVEEGGYTQYF
13	TRBJ2-1	TRBV7-9	.	.	TGTGCCAGCAGCTTAGCGCGTTCTGATGAGCAGTTCTTC	CASSLARSDEQFF
12	TRBJ2-3	TRBV24-1	.	few	TGTGCCACCAGTGACGGCACAGATACGCAGTATTTT	CATSDGTDTQYF
15	TRBJ2-1	TRBV6-4	.	.	TGTGCCAGCAGTGAGGGCGGGAACTCCTACAATGAGCAGTTCTTC	CASSEGGNSYNEQFF
18	TRBJ2-7	TRBV3-1	TRBD2	.	TGTGCCAGCAGCCAAGAGATCCCTAGGACTAGCGGTTCCTACGAGCAGTACTTC	CASSQEIPRTSGSYEQYF
13	TRBJ1-6	TRBV7-2	.	.	TGTGCCAGCAGCTTAACCAGGGAAACACCCCTCCACTTT	CASSLTRETPLHF
15	TRBJ2-5	TRBV9	.	.	TGTGCCAGCAGCGTAGAGGGGCGAGTCCAAGAGACCCAGTACTTC	CASSVEGRVQETQYF
18	TRBJ1-2	TRBV27	TRBD1	.	TGTGCCAGCAGTAAAAAAACCGGGACAGGGGTGCTCAACTATGGCTACACCTTC	CASSKKTGTGVLNYGYTF
12	TRBJ2-5	TRBV12-3/TRBV12-4	.	.	TGTGCATCTACCGGGAGCCGGGAGACCCAGTACTTC	CASTGSRETQYF
18	TRBJ2-6	TRBV7-9	.	.	TGTGCCAGCAGCTCCCCCAGGGGCGCTGCCTCTGGGGCCAACGTCCTGACTTTC	CASSSPRGAASGANVLTF
18	TRBJ2-7	TRBV14	TRBD2	.	TGTGCCAGCAGCCAGGGACTAGCGGGAGGCCAGATATCCTACGAGCAGTACTTC	CASSQGLAGGQISYEQYF
13	TRBJ2-3	TRBV29-1	TRBD1	few	TGCAGCGTTGAACAGGGGGAAACAGATACGCAGTATTTT	CSVEQGETDTQYF
17	TRBJ2-1	TRBV5-1	TRBD2	.	TGCGCCAGCAGCCCCCCGATGCCGGGACTAGGAAACAATGAGCAGTTCTTC	CASSPPMPGLGNNEQFF
15	TRBJ2-7	TRBV9	TRBD2	few	TGTGCCAGCAGCAGTTGGACTAGCGGACACTACGAGCAGTACTTC	CASSSWTSGHYEQYF
14	TRBJ2-1	TRBV2	.	.	TGTGCCAGCAGTGAAGTTTACGTCAGCAATGAGCAGTTCTTC	CASSEVYVSNEQFF
11	TRBJ2-5	TRBV29-1	.	.	TGCAGCGTTGAAGTAACGGAGACCCAGTACTTC	CSVEVTETQYF
16	TRBJ2-3	TRBV6-2/TRBV6-3	.	.	TGTGCCAGCAGCCGGTTTGAGGCAGCGGGCACAGATACGCAGTATTTT	CASSRFEAAGTDTQYF
16	TRBJ2-3	TRBV7-2	.	.	TGTGCCAGCAGCCGAGCTGGAGGGACAGTTAATTTCGCGCAGTATTTT	CASSRAGGTVNFAQYF
12	TRBJ1-1	TRBV7-9	.	.	TGTGCCAGCAGCTCACGGGGGGCTGAAGCTTTCTTT	CASSSRGAEAFF
18	TRBJ2-6	TRBV12-3/TRBV12-4	TRBD1	.	TGTGCCAGCAGAAAACTGGACAGGGTCAGCTCTGGGGCCAACGTCCTGACTTTC	CASRKLDRVSSGANVLTF
14	TRBJ1-2	TRBV10-3	TRBD1	once	TGTGCCATCAGTGACCCGTCAGGGGGCCGTGGCTACACCTTC	CAISDPSGGRGYTF
16	TRBJ2-1	TRBV5-1	TRBD2	few	TGCGCCAGCAGCTTGGGGGGGACTAGCGGGGTCTATGAGCAGTTCTTC	CASSLGGTSGVYEQFF
14	TRBJ1-6	TRBV7-2	TRBD1	.	TGTGCCAGCAGCCGTGACAGGGGGAATTCACCCCTCCACTTT	CASSRDRGNSPLHF